Shown below are 5 T cell receptor beta chains from a single sample sequenced in a study of control samples from healthy donors and cancer patients. Clones were read by immunoSEQ multiplex PCR, and TCRdb kept only the in-frame ones, dropping some. This sample has over 50,000 clones, with about four fifths found just once. Sequencing was carried out using blood. These receptors were obtained from a man between 65 and 80 years old in good health.

The chain has TRBV6-1 and TRBJ1-4; possible D gene TRBD1, 5 bases. CDR3 length: 15 amino acids. Trimming removed 0 bases from V and 4 bases from J, with 9 bases in between. The germline V gene has CDR1 MNHNS and CDR2 SASEGT. Here the CDR3 DNA reads TGTGCCAGCAGTGAAGCGTCGGGGGATAATGAAAAACTGTTTTTT. It specifies CASSEASGDNEKLFF.

The J gene is TRBJ2-1, the V gene TRBV11-2; 9 bases match TRBD2. The CDR3 length is 18 residues. In germline, CDR1 is SGHAT, CDR2 FQNNGV. The ends lost 6 bases at V and 7 bases at J; junction bases unmatched: 19. This CDR3 is CASSLTRGLAGSKNEQFF. In nucleotides, the CDR3 is TGTGCCAGCAGTTTAACCCGCGGGCTAGCGGGGTCGAAGAATGAGCAGTTCTTC.

The chain is built from TRBV9 and TRBJ2-1, with unresolved D. This CDR3 contains 13 residues. V was shortened by 3 bases and J by 9 bases, with 13 bases between the two germline ends. Germline CDR1 is SGDLS and CDR2 is YYNGEE. The CDR3: CASSAPYESEQFF. CDR3 DNA sequence: TGTGCCAGCAGCGCCCCCTATGAGTCTGAGCAGTTCTTC.

This clone was seen only once. The genes are TRBV5-6 and TRBJ2-1, with D perhaps matching TRBD1 or TRBD2 (6 bases each). This CDR3 has 15 amino acids. Trimming removed 4 bases from V and 7 bases from J, with 18 bases in between. Germline loops: CDR1 SGHDT, CDR2 YYEEEE. The CDR3 coding sequence is TGTGCCAGCAGCCCGTTGGGGGGCAAATCAAATGAGCAGTTCTTC. It encodes CASSPLGGKSNEQFF.

This clone is classed as medium-sized. Other DNA variants within this sample encode the same CDR3. The V call is TRBV4-2, the J call TRBJ2-7; D is perhaps TRBD1 or TRBD2 (6 bases each). Germline CDR1 is LGHNA and CDR2 is YNFKEQ. The CDR3 extends over 14 amino acids. Trimming shortened V by 0 bases and J by 4 bases, and 10 bases separated the two germline ends. The CDR3 coding sequence is TGTGCCAGCAGCCAAGAAAAAGGGGGGTACGAGCAGTACTTC. Amino acid sequence: CASSQEKGGYEQYF.